This T cell receptor (beta chain) stems from a study of T cells in localized non-small cell lung cancer. TCRdb's copy holds only in-frame clones and misses some; the assay was immunoSEQ multiplex PCR. Of 2,100 or so clones in the sample, roughly 30% are singletons; the top ten hold 15% to 20%. V dropped 5 bases and J dropped 1; count of bases not matched to a gene: 2. Germline V CDR1 and CDR2: SQVTM, ANQGSEA. The CDR3 totals 15 residues. This sample comprised lung tumor tissue, obtained before any cancer treatment. The chain recombines TRBV29-1 with TRBJ2-1, with TRBD2 matching 13 bases. The TCR was taken from a male donor at least 60 years old with stage III lung adenocarcinoma. The chain's CDR3 is CSVWTSGSSYNEQFF. The DNA of the CDR3 is TGCAGCGTTTGGACTAGCGGGAGTTCCTACAATGAGCAGTTCTTC.